This T cell receptor beta chain was sequenced for a study of T cell responses to AZD1222 COVID-19 vaccine. Study-wide points: Vaccine-related CD4 TCRs covered spike, predominating at 160-218 and 743-854. Spike-specific TCR breadth rose after two AZD1222 doses, and depth rose as well. No repertoire was sampled before or during the peak T cell response, only after it.

Whether given at about 4 or about 12 weeks, second doses were pooled. CDR3 length: 15 residues. Trimming left V 4 bases short and J 0 bases short, with 12 bases between. Germline CDR1 and CDR2: SNHLY and FYNNEI. Method: immunoSEQ multiplex PCR; TCRdb's copy keeps in-frame clones and lacks some. The sample includes approximately 140,000 clones, under 95% of them seen just once. As to this clone: Its antigen is unknown.

The chain links TRBV2 to TRBJ1-2, with D uncertain. This TCR derives from an adult who received the AZD1222 COVID-19 vaccine. Here the sequenced sample was peripheral blood, taken 28 days after the second AZD1222 dose. CDR3 region: CASSANGYTNYGYTF. CDR3 coding DNA: TGTGCCAGCAGTGCAAACGGGTATACTAACTATGGCTACACCTTC.